This T cell receptor beta chain was obtained from a study of beta chain features in type 1 diabetes. Across the study: There were 107,917,701 sorted cells examined across all samples. Broader study findings: The naive, central memory and Treg TCRB repertoires of patients appeared to be more similar to one another than those of healthy donors. VDJ junctions sequenced from type 1 diabetes patients showed fewer insertions and more deletions. High TCR expression in some cells could lead to their over-representation in cDNA sequencing.

Germline loops: CDR1 LNHNV, CDR2 YYDKDF (reference sequence). Trimming cost V 0 bases and J 6 bases, with 14 bases left between them. The CDR3 consists of 15 residues. As concerns this clone: Its antigen remains unidentified.

Since all of the isolated RNA was reverse transcribed, expressed TCRB transcripts were what got sequenced. Produced via immunoSEQ multiplex PCR; TCRdb's table is partial and in-frame only. The sample lists more than 110,000 clones; 6.9% were seen once. This TCR was recovered from a woman aged 30 to 39 in good health. This chain links TRBV15 with TRBJ1-2; D perhaps matches TRBD1 (5 bases). The specimen sequenced was central memory CD4+ T cells from blood. The DNA for the CDR3 is TGTGCCACCAGCAGAGATGGGGAGGGGACTCATGGCTACACCTTC. This translates into CATSRDGEGTHGYTF.